Listed below are T cell receptor beta chains from one sample, sequenced in a study of identical twins. TCRdb recomputed calls from the 5' RACE reads with MiXCR, one row per CDR3 protein. The table has about 660,000 distinct CDR3 sequences, over 8.5% seen once. These data also formed part of another study, on yellow fever vaccine responses in identical twins.

Sequenced: PBMCs. These receptors were collected from a woman younger than 30 in good health. The CDR3 runs from the conserved cysteine through the conserved F or W. The order of the fields is J gene, V gene, D gene, clone size, CDR3 DNA, CDR3 protein. A D gene is named only where the DNA matches it firmly. Only some rows state a clone size, as once, few, many or a class for expanded clones.

>TRBJ2-3|TRBV3-1|.|.
TGTGCCAGCAGCCAAGAACGGGGCTCTAGCACAGATACGCAGTATTTT
CASSQERGSSTDTQYF
>TRBJ2-7|TRBV7-3|.|.
TGTGCCAGCAGCTTGACAGAGGTTTACGAGCAGTACTTC
CASSLTEVYEQYF
>TRBJ2-3|TRBV11-2|TRBD2|few
TGTGCCAGCAGCAGTAGCGGGAGTCCCGGGGGTACGCAGTATTTT
CASSSSGSPGGTQYF
>TRBJ2-2|TRBV6-1|.|many
TGTGCCAGCAGTGGTGTTACCCTTAACACCGGGGAGCTGTTTTTT
CASSGVTLNTGELFF
>TRBJ2-7|TRBV7-6|TRBD1|.
TGTGCCAGCAGCTTAGCAGCCCGGGGACAGACAAACTACGAGCAGTACTTC
CASSLAARGQTNYEQYF
>TRBJ2-7|TRBV24-1|TRBD2|few
TGTGCCACCAGCTCCGCGGGGGGCCTCTCCTACGAGCAGTACTTC
CATSSAGGLSYEQYF
>TRBJ1-6|TRBV6-1|.|.
TGTGCCAGCAGACCACCCACAGGGCTTAATTCACCCCTCCACTTT
CASRPPTGLNSPLHF
>TRBJ2-7|TRBV6-2/TRBV6-3|.|.
TGTGCCAGCAGTTATTACCAGGAATACGAGCAGTACTTC
CASSYYQEYEQYF
>TRBJ2-1|TRBV21-1|.|many
TGTGCCACCCCACCGGGGGGGTACAATGAGCAGTTCTTC
CATPPGGYNEQFF
>TRBJ2-2|TRBV11-2|.|many
TGTGCCAGCAGCTTAAGCTTGACTAGGACCGGGGAGCTGTTTTTT
CASSLSLTRTGELFF
>TRBJ2-1|TRBV12-3/TRBV12-4|TRBD2|.
TGTGCCAGCAGCCCCGGAGGAGCGGGAGGGGGGTACAATGAGCAGTTCTTC
CASSPGGAGGGYNEQFF
>TRBJ1-6|TRBV9|.|.
TGTGCCAGCAGCGTAGATAGCTTAAATTCACCCCTCCACTTT
CASSVDSLNSPLHF
>TRBJ2-3|TRBV28|TRBD1|many
TGTGCCAGCAGTCCTGTCCCGGGACAGGGAACAGATACGCAGTATTTT
CASSPVPGQGTDTQYF
>TRBJ2-1|TRBV12-3/TRBV12-4|TRBD2|few
TGTGCCAGCACCCTCCGGGGACGGGAGGGCCCCTACAATGAGCAGTTCTTC
CASTLRGREGPYNEQFF
>TRBJ2-7|TRBV4-3|TRBD2|few
TGCGCCAGCAGCCGGGGACTAGCTCCATACGAGCAGTACTTC
CASSRGLAPYEQYF
>TRBJ2-7|TRBV15|.|few
TGTGCCACCAGCAGCCAACTAGACTACGAGCAGTACTTC
CATSSQLDYEQYF
>TRBJ2-2|TRBV20-1|TRBD2|.
TGCAGTGCCTTCATGGGGGGACTAGCGGGATCTTCTGGGGAGCTGTTTTTT
CSAFMGGLAGSSGELFF
>TRBJ2-5|TRBV12-3/TRBV12-4|.|.
TGTGCCAGCAGTTTATTCCAGGAAGAGACCCAGTACTTC
CASSLFQEETQYF
>TRBJ2-1|TRBV12-3/TRBV12-4|.|many
TGTGCCAGCAGTTTACAGTTCAATGAGCAGTTCTTC
CASSLQFNEQFF
>TRBJ1-1|TRBV20-1|.|few
TGCAGTGCATGGCGAAACACTGAAGCTTTCTTT
CSAWRNTEAFF
>TRBJ2-7|TRBV6-1|TRBD1|.
TGTGCCAGCAGTAAAAGGACAGGGCACGAGCAGTACTTC
CASSKRTGHEQYF
>TRBJ2-7|TRBV20-1|.|.
TGCAGCCACCCAAGGGGAAGCGAGCAGTACTTC
CSHPRGSEQYF
>TRBJ2-5|TRBV7-2|TRBD2|many
TGTGCCAGCAGCTTACGATTCTTGAGGGAGGGAGAGACCCAGTACTTC
CASSLRFLREGETQYF
>TRBJ2-1|TRBV3-1|.|.
TGTGCCAGCAGCCAAGTAAAAGACGGACACAATGAGCAGTTCTTC
CASSQVKDGHNEQFF
>TRBJ2-7|TRBV20-1|TRBD1|.
TGCAGTGCTACCGGGACAGGGCGGATCTACGAGCAGTACTTC
CSATGTGRIYEQYF
>TRBJ2-3|TRBV11-2|.|many
TGTGCCAGCAGCTTTGGGGGAGATACGCAGTATTTT
CASSFGGDTQYF
>TRBJ1-5|TRBV4-3|.|many
TGCGCCAGCAGCCAAGATAGGGGGTTGGATCAGCCCCAGCATTTT
CASSQDRGLDQPQHF
>TRBJ2-2|TRBV12-3/TRBV12-4|TRBD2|many
TGTGCCAGCAGTTCCCCGGGGGGGCCCCCCGGGGAGCTGTTTTTT
CASSSPGGPPGELFF
>TRBJ1-6|TRBV9|TRBD1|few
TGTGCCAGCAGCCCCCGGGACAGGGGAGGGTCACCCCTCCACTTT
CASSPRDRGGSPLHF
>TRBJ2-7|TRBV12-3/TRBV12-4|.|few
TGTGCCAGCTCCCCGGGACCGAACTCCTACGAGCAGTACTTC
CASSPGPNSYEQYF
>TRBJ2-3|TRBV6-1|.|many
TGTGCCAGTATCAGACTGCGCCAAGATCCAAGCACAGATACGCAGTATTTT
CASIRLRQDPSTDTQYF
>TRBJ1-2|TRBV5-1|.|many
TGCGCCAGCAGCTTGGAGGGGGGAGACTACACCTTC
CASSLEGGDYTF
>TRBJ2-5|TRBV19|.|few
TGTGCCAGCGCTTGGACAGGGAGGGCAGAGACCCAGTACTTC
CASAWTGRAETQYF
>TRBJ2-1|TRBV5-1|.|.
TGCGCCAGCAGCGCGGTTGGTAGCGGAGGCGAGCAGTTCTTC
CASSAVGSGGEQFF
>TRBJ1-1|TRBV4-3|.|.
TGCGCCAGCAGCCAAGAACGGACGTTTGCCACTGAAGCTTTCTTT
CASSQERTFATEAFF
>TRBJ1-4|TRBV7-8|TRBD1|few
TGTGCCAGCAGCCCAACAGGGGGAATTGGTGAAAAACTGTTTTTT
CASSPTGGIGEKLFF
>TRBJ1-3|TRBV9|.|.
TGTGCCAGCAGCGTAGATCAACCGGCTGGAAACACCATATATTTT
CASSVDQPAGNTIYF
>TRBJ1-5|TRBV2|.|.
TGTGCCAGCAGGGGGGACTCCAAGCAGCCCCAGCATTTT
CASRGDSKQPQHF